Presented here are 17 T cell receptor beta chains from one specimen sequenced in a study of beta chain features in type 1 diabetes. Since all of the isolated RNA was reverse transcribed, expressed TCRB transcripts were what got sequenced. Sequencing used immunoSEQ multiplex PCR; TCRdb keeps in-frame clones, though not all of them. The sample gives about 200,000 clones, about a tenth of which show up once; 1% to 1.5% is in the top ten. Sequenced input: central memory CD4+ T cells from blood. These receptors all stem from a man aged 18 to 30 in good health.

This chain links TRBV6-5 with TRBJ2-1; D remains unclear. The V end was cut by 0 bases, the J end by 6 bases, with 3 bases between. The CDR3 is 12 amino acids. In germline, CDR1 is MNHEY, CDR2 SVGAGI. The CDR3 bases are TGTGCCAGCAGTTACTCATCCAATGAGCAGTTCTTC. It yields the protein CASSYSSNEQFF.

A note on this clone: The sample carries other DNA sequences with the same CDR3. The rearrangement links TRBV7-3 to TRBJ2-1; the D gene is possibly TRBD1 (6 bases). The germline V gene encodes CDR1 SGHTA and CDR2 FQGTGA. V lost 5 bases to trimming and J lost 7 bases, with 15 bases between them. The CDR3 is made up of 14 amino acids. The CDR3 bases are TGTGCCAGCAGCCAGGGTGGGACAACAAATGAGCAGTTCTTC. Translating gives CASSQGGTTNEQFF.

The table lists this clone with many counts. The gene calls are TRBV27 and TRBJ2-4; maybe TRBD1 (5 bases). CDR3 length: 12 amino acids. Germline V CDR1 and CDR2: MNHEY, SMNVEV (reference sequence). Trimming shortened V by 3 bases and J by 13 bases, and 13 bases separated the two germline ends. The CDR3 DNA is TGTGCCAGCAGTTTCGCAGGGAATAGGCAGTACTTC. Translated, it gives CASSFAGNRQYF.

In this sample, this clone turned up a few times. The V call is TRBV7-2, the J call TRBJ2-2; possible D gene TRBD2, 6 bases. Deletions cut 5 bases from V and 5 bases from J, with 18 bases between. The CDR3 has 16 amino acids. CDR1 and CDR2 (germline): SGHTA, FQGNSA. CDR3 loop: CASSPPSARATGELFF. The CDR3 region has the DNA TGTGCCAGCAGCCCCCCTAGCGCTCGGGCAACCGGGGAGCTGTTTTTT. Together with reference TRBV7-2 and TRBJ2-2, the CDR3 gives the full variable domain: GAGVSQSPSNKVTEKGKDVELRCDPISGHTALYWYRQSLGQGLEFLIYFQGNSAPDKSGLPSDRFSAERTGGSVSTLTIQRTQQEDSAVYLCASSPPSARATGELFFGEGSRLTVL.

This clone was seen more than once but under ten times. The rearrangement joins TRBV5-1 to TRBJ1-4, with TRBD1 as a possible D gene (6 bases). Germline V gene sequence: CDR1 SGHRS, CDR2 YFSETQ. The CDR3 extends over 18 amino acids. Trimming took 4 bases from V and 1 from J, leaving 20 bases between them. Here the CDR3 DNA reads TGCGCCAGCAGCACAGGGACACTGGGTAGACGAACTAATGAAAAACTGTTTTTT. This encodes CASSTGTLGRRTNEKLFF.

The chain combines TRBV15 with TRBJ2-2; unclear D gene. The CDR3 runs to 13 residues. Germline-derived CDR1 and CDR2 are LNHNV and YYDKDF (reference sequence). The V and J ends lost 1 base and 5 bases respectively, with 5 bases between them. The CDR3 reads CATSRGGTGELFF. CDR3 nucleotides: TGTGCCACCAGCAGAGGTGGGACCGGGGAGCTGTTTTTT.

The chain employs TRBV20-1 and TRBJ2-7; possible D gene TRBD1, 6 bases. CDR3 length: 11 amino acids. Germline loops: CDR1 DFQATT, CDR2 SNEGSKA (reference sequence). V lost 6 bases and J lost 6, with 12 bases in between. Here the CDR3 DNA reads TGCAGTGCCCGAGCAGGGGCCGAGCAGTACTTC. Residues: CSARAGAEQYF.

This chain uses TRBV5-1 with TRBJ1-4; 8 bases map to TRBD1. The CDR3 loop spans 15 amino acids. V trimming: 3 bases; J trimming: 7 bases; junction bases outside the gene matches: 8. Germline V gives CDR1 SGHRS, CDR2 YFSETQ. The DNA of the CDR3 is TGCGCCAGCAGCTCCGGGACCACAGGGGGTGAAAAACTGTTTTTT. This translates into CASSSGTTGGEKLFF.

The chain has TRBV4-3 and TRBJ1-4; 9 nucleotides agree with TRBD1. V shed 4 bases and J 4 bases; nucleotides not matched to a gene: 4. This CDR3 spans 15 amino acids. CDR1 and CDR2 (germline): LGHNA, YSLEER. The CDR3 DNA reads as TGCGCCAGCAGCCTAGACAGGGGGGTTAATGAAAAACTGTTTTTT. Encoded protein: CASSLDRGVNEKLFF.

The V and J genes are TRBV4-3 and TRBJ1-1; D is undetermined. This CDR3 spans 15 amino acids. Trimming left V 0 bases short and J 2 bases short, with 10 bases between. Germline V CDR1 and CDR2: LGHNA, YSLEER. CDR3 sequence (DNA): TGCGCCAGCAGCCAAGATCCGGGGTATAACACTGAAGCTTTCTTT. It yields the protein CASSQDPGYNTEAFF.

This clone has just a few counts. The genes are TRBV9 and TRBJ2-5, with D maybe TRBD1 (5 bases). This CDR3 spans 15 amino acids. V was cut by 5 bases and J by 1 base, with 15 bases left in between. The V gene's germline CDR1 is SGDLS and CDR2 YYNGEE. The CDR3 DNA sequence: TGTGCCAGCAGTTTGACAGACCGAACCCAAGAGACCCAGTACTTC. It specifies CASSLTDRTQETQYF.

The chain is built from TRBV7-9 and TRBJ2-5; maybe TRBD2 (6 bases). Trimming took off 3 bases at V and 5 bases at J, with 13 bases between the two ends. Per germline, CDR1 SEHNR and CDR2 FQNEAQ (reference sequence). This CDR3 spans 14 amino acids. This CDR3 reads CASSFRGTFETQYF. The CDR3 nucleotides read TGTGCCAGCAGCTTTCGGGGGACTTTTGAGACCCAGTACTTC. Complete variable domain (other parts from reference TRBV7-9 and TRBJ2-5): DTGVSQNPRHKITKRGQNVTFRCDPISEHNRLYWYRQTLGQGPEFLTYFQNEAQLEKSRLLSDRFSAERPKGSFSTLEIQRTEQGDSAMYLCASSFRGTFETQYFGPGTRLLVL.

This clone has a handful of counts. The rearrangement joins TRBV27 to TRBJ2-7; 9 bases map to TRBD2. The V gene end was trimmed by 4 bases and the J gene end by 4 bases; junction bases not matched to a gene: 11. Germline CDR1 and CDR2: MNHEY and SMNVEV (reference sequence). The CDR3 covers 16 residues. In DNA, the CDR3 is TGTGCCAGCAGTTCGCCCCCGGGCGGGAGGGGGTACGAGCAGTACTTC. It codes for CASSSPPGGRGYEQYF.

Only a few counts were recorded for this clone. The rearrangement joins TRBV25-1 to TRBJ2-1; a possible D gene is TRBD2 (6 bases). The CDR3 covers 13 residues. Trimming removed 8 bases from V and 10 bases from J, with 18 bases in between. Germline-derived CDR1 and CDR2 are MGHDK and SYGVNS. CDR3 loop: CASRYQKAGEQFF. The CDR3 nucleotides are TGTGCCAGCCGTTATCAGAAAGCGGGCGAGCAGTTCTTC.

With respect to this clone: Different DNA sequences within this sample yield the same CDR3. This sequence joins TRBV18 and TRBJ1-1; TRBD1 agrees at 8 bases. Germline CDR1 is KGHSH and CDR2 is LQKENI. V gave up 3 bases and J gave up 1 base; unmatched junction bases: 1. This CDR3 contains 14 residues. CDR3 sequence: CASSPQGANTEAFF. For the CDR3, the DNA is TGTGCCAGCTCACCGCAGGGGGCGAACACTGAAGCTTTCTTT. The complete variable domain, with remaining parts taken from reference TRBV18 and TRBJ1-1, reads NAGVMQNPRHLVRRRGQEARLRCSPMKGHSHVYWYRQLPEEGLKFMVYLQKENIIDESGMPKERFSAEFPKEGPSILRIQQVVRGDSAAYFCASSPQGANTEAFFGQGTRLTVV.

V usage is TRBV5-1 and J usage is TRBJ2-5; D ambiguous. V lost 3 bases, J lost 5 bases, and 8 bases lay in between. This CDR3 spans 12 amino acids. The germline V gene encodes CDR1 SGHRS and CDR2 YFSETQ. The CDR3 is CASSWGWETQYF. The CDR3 DNA reads TGCGCCAGCAGCTGGGGTTGGGAGACCCAGTACTTC.

The V call is TRBV23-1, the J call TRBJ2-5; D is uncertain. TRBV23-1 belongs to the ORF category, with a function that is uncertain. CDR3 length: 11 amino acids. Trimming stripped 3 bases from V and 7 bases from J, with 6 bases between. CDR3 loop: CASSHSWTQYF. The CDR3 DNA is TGCGCCAGCAGTCATAGTTGGACCCAGTACTTC.